This T cell receptor beta chain was captured by sequencing in a study of blood T cell repertoires in COVID-19. Study background: The United States, Italy and Spain provided the acute and convalescent COVID-19 samples. Sources were T cells, B-cell-depleted T cells, or PBMCs; the material itself was cDNA or gDNA.

This clone was counted once. Original data processing: Researchers report that nucleated cell counts were estimated from reference gene primer amplification. The assay was immunoSEQ multiplex PCR, and TCRdb's table has in-frame clones only and misses some. The V and J calls and clone size were taken over from that table, and D and trimming were inferred from the DNA. This sample has some 150,000 clones; around 81% occur once, and the top ten carry roughly 8.3%. CDR3 length: 13 amino acids. CDR1 and CDR2 from the germline V gene are SEHNR and FQNEAQ (reference sequence). V lost 5 bases to trimming and J lost 7 bases, with 11 bases between them.

This clonotype was obtained from a human donor with acute or convalescent COVID-19. The donor label of this sample is uncertain. Sequencing was carried out using peripheral blood. The V gene is TRBV7-9, the J gene TRBJ1-4; no definite D call. Here the CDR3 reads CASSTQTSEKLFF. CDR3 DNA: TGTGCCAGCAGCACGCAAACAAGTGAAAAACTGTTTTTT.